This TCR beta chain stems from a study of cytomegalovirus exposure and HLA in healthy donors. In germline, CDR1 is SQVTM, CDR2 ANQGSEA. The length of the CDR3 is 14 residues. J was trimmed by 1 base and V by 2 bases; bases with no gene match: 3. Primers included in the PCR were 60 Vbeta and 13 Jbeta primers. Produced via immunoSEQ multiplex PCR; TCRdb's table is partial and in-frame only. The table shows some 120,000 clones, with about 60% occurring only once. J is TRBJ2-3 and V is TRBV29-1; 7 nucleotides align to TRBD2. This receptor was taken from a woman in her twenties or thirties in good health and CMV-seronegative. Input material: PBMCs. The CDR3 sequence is CSVESSGGTDTQYF. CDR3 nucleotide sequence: TGCAGCGTTGAATCTAGCGGCGGCACAGATACGCAGTATTTT.